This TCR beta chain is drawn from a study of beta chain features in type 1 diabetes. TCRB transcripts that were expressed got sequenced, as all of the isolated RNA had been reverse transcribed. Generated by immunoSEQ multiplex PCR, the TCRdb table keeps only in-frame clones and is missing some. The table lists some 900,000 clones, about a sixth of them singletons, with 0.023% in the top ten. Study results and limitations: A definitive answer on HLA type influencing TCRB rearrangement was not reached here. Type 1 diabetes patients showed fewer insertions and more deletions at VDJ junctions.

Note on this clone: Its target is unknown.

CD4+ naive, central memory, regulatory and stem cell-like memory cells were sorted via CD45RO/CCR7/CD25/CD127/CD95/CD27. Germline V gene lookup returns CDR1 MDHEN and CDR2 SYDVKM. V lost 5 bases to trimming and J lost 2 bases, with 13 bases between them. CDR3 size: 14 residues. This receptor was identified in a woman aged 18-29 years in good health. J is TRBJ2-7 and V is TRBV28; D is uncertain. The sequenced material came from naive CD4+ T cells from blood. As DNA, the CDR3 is TGTGCCAGCAGTGGCCGCGGATGGACCTACGAGCAGTACTTC. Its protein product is CASSGRGWTYEQYF.